This T cell receptor beta chain derives from a study of blood T cell repertoires in COVID-19. Study-wide background: Italy, Spain and the United States were the sources of the convalescent and acute COVID-19 samples. The analysed material was cDNA or gDNA that came from T cells, B-cell-depleted T cells, or PBMCs.

Original processing notes: Reference gene primers were amplified, and this amplification served to estimate nucleated cell counts. Method: immunoSEQ multiplex PCR; TCRdb's copy keeps in-frame clones and lacks some. V, J and clone size were drawn from that table, and D and trimming were deduced from the DNA. Among approximately 170,000 clones listed, roughly 88% were seen once. The CDR3 is made up of 15 amino acids. CDR1 MNHEY and CDR2 SMNVEV come from the germline V gene (reference sequence). V shed 1 base, J shed 4 bases, and the junction held 4 bases outside the gene matches. The chain is built from TRBV27 and TRBJ2-5; 9 nucleotides line up with TRBD1. The sequencing sample was made of peripheral blood. The TCR was taken from a man aged 18 to 30 with COVID-19, enrolled during active disease. The CDR3 region has the DNA TGTGCCAGCAGTTTATTAGGGACAGGGAGAGAGACCCAGTACTTC. It translates to CASSLLGTGRETQYF.